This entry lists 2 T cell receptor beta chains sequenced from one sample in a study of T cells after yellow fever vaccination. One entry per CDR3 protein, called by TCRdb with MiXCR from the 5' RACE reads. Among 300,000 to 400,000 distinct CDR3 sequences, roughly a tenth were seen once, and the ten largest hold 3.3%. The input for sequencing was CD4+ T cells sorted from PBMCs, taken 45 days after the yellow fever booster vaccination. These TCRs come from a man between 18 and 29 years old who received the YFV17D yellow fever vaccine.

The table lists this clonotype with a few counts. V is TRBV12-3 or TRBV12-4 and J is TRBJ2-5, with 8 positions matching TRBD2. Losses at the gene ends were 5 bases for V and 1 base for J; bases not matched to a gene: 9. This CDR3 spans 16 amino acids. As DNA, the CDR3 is TGTGCCAGCAGTGCCTCCCTAGCGGGCATCCAAGAGACCCAGTACTTC. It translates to CASSASLAGIQETQYF.

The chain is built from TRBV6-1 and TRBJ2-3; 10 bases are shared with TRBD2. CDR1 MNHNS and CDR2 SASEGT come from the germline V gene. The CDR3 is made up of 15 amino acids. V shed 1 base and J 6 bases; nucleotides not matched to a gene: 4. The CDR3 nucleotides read TGTGCCAGCAGTGAAGGGCTAGCGGGGGCCGATACGCAGTATTTT. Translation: CASSEGLAGADTQYF.